This TCR beta chain was observed in a study of T cell repertoires in cytomegalovirus infection (dated by TCRdb to the late 2010s). At the level of the whole study: Donor HLA type was relevant to the analysis, as public TCR beta signatures indicated carriage of CMV infection together with the matching HLA type.

Summary of the overall study and its limitations: The ex vivo response was dominated by HLA-C-restricted CMV-specific TCR beta clonotypes, which also provided the single most frequent clonotype in two of eight donors. In both this cohort and an independent cohort of 300 to 450 donors, the cumulative frequency of public TCR beta family members distinguished carriers of CMV infection plus the relevant HLA type.

The germline V end is reduced by 1 base and the J end by 2 bases; junction bases left unmatched: 1. CDR1 and CDR2 are drawn from the germline V gene: SGHVS, FNYEAQ. Inclusive of the bounding cysteine and phenylalanine, the CDR3 is 15 residues long. Only the CDR3 region is kept as DNA, spanning 45 bases read in frame from base 1. In its sample, this clonotype was seen a few times. Its target antigen remains unknown. The sample holds no much larger clone one base away, and base qualities are not on file. TCRdb lists the instrument as Illumina HiSeq 1500. TCRdb applied fastp at Q25 and MiXCR to the public reads, then kept only in-frame beta chains. One record per CDR3 amino acid sequence lists the most common genes and DNA. Present in this sample are 300,000 or so distinct CDR3 sequences, about 25% of which were seen just once. The top ten clonotypes cover more than 11% of the sample.

The V and J segments used are TRBV7-6 and TRBJ2-7; 11 bases in between match TRBD2. The sample comprised PBMCs. The source is a human donor in good health (CMV status not recorded). Some clones in this sample may be carry-over from other donors' samples. CDR3 loop: CASSLDSGRAYEQYF. The DNA reads TGTGCCAGCAGCTTAGATAGCGGGAGGGCCTACGAGCAGTACTTC.